The T cell receptor beta chain under discussion was sequenced for a study of blood T cell repertoires in COVID-19 (dated by TCRdb to about 2020). A note on the overall study: The collaborator samples originated in the United States, Italy and Spain and spanned the acute and convalescent phases of COVID-19. The prospective study material was composed of cDNA or gDNA derived from T cells, B-cell-depleted T cells, or PBMCs. The dataset comprised deeply sampled blood TCRbeta repertoires from subjects exposed to, actively infected with, or recovered from COVID-19. The repertoires were released in a freely available public database intended as a resource for research on the immune response to SARS-CoV-2. The samples were drawn from two sources: the first 160 participants of the ongoing ImmuneRACE study, and 1,000 to 1,500 subjects contributed by 6 global collaborators. Nearly every sample came with metadata listing a de-identified subject ID, COVID-19 status, age in years and sex. HLA class I and class II types, where available, came from metadata supplied by the sample provider rather than from assay-based typing.

The CDR3 has 14 amino acids, counting the end cysteine and phenylalanine. Only CDR3 DNA remains: 42 bases, in frame from the first base. V is shortened by 1 base, J by 6 bases, and the region joining them spans 12 bases. CDR1 and CDR2 are read off the germline V gene (reference sequence) as MNHNY and SVGAGI. In this sample, this clone turned up a few times. What antigen it recognizes has not been identified. Within one base of it there is no much larger clone, and no base qualities were kept. Participants in the prospective study were aged roughly 18 to 100 years, lived in some 24 United States geographic areas, and enrolled through a virtual design. In the prospective study, cohorts were assigned on the basis of participant-reported clinical history obtained from a screening survey and a study questionnaire. Exposed participants were defined as having been in contact with someone with a PCR-confirmed or clinician-diagnosed COVID-19 case within 2 weeks of study entry. Mobile phlebotomists in the prospective study collected whole blood, serum and a nasopharyngeal or oropharyngeal swab from every participant. Over an approximately 2-month period, participants in the prospective study had the option of providing additional blood draws and questionnaires. Prospective study blood samples were shipped either frozen or at room temperature before DNA extraction.

Here is what the overall study found, with its caveats: Clinical and demographic metadata were provided uncurated, with the amount varying by source and participant.

The immunoSEQ Assay, a bias-controlled multiplex PCR, was used to amplify TCRbeta CDR3 regions from genomic DNA. Under the source paper's analysis protocol: The number of nucleated cells in each sample was estimated from the amplification of reference gene primers within the assay. Sequence reads were collapsed and filtered to measure the absolute abundance of every unique TCRbeta CDR3 rearrangement. For each sample, productive Simpson clonality was calculated as the square root of Simpson's diversity index across productive rearrangements. As stored in TCRdb, this immuneACCESS dataset retains in-frame rearrangements with V and J assigned. A fraction of the clones does not appear; measured against another copy, unresolved V genes explain less than half of the discrepancy, and the remainder lacks a known reason. V and J calls and clone size are given by that table; D and trimming were obtained from the DNA. Counted in this sample were some 270,000 clones; over 75% of them appeared once. Together, the top ten hold about 2.9% of the sample.

The chain is assembled from TRBV6-6 and TRBJ1-2; the D gene is perhaps TRBD1, from 5 matching bases. The receptor was derived from a middle-aged woman who had been exposed to COVID-19. Input material: PBMCs or T cells enriched from blood (not recorded which). The CDR3 here reads CASSYLGLLDGYTF. The DNA is TGTGCCAGCAGTTACTTGGGGCTCCTGGATGGCTACACCTTC.